Listed below are T cell receptor beta chains from one sample, sequenced in a study of T cell changes during pregnancy in multiple sclerosis. TCRdb keeps only in-frame clones here, not all; method: immunoSEQ multiplex PCR. This sample has some 60,000 clones; 90% occur once, and the top ten carry over 3%. The material sequenced was peripheral blood, taken in the first trimester of pregnancy. The origin of the receptors is a female donor in good health, enrolled as a control in a pregnancy study. The CDR3 runs from the conserved cysteine through the conserved F or W. The D gene is left open where the match is weak. Size is stated for part of the rows, as once, few or many counts, or as a class when the clone is expanded.

clone_size	d_call	j_call	v_call	cdr3_length	cdr3_aa	cdr3_nt
-	TRBD1	TRBJ1-3	TRBV25-1	13	CASSTGARNTIYF	TGTGCCAGCTCAACAGGGGCACGAAACACCATATATTTT
medium-sized	-	TRBJ2-1	TRBV6-4	13	CASSADSYNEQFF	TGTGCCAGCAGTGCGGACTCGTACAATGAGCAGTTCTTC
-	TRBD2	TRBJ2-1	TRBV4-3	22	CASSQDLVSWTSGGESYNEQFF	TGCGCCAGCAGCCAAGACCTTGTGTCGTGGACTAGCGGGGGGGAATCCTACAATGAGCAGTTCTTC
-	-	TRBJ2-3	TRBV4-2	15	CASSQDRTGRNTQYF	TGTGCCAGCAGCCAAGATAGGACTGGGCGGAATACGCAGTATTTT
-	-	TRBJ1-1	TRBV27	12	CASSLKGGRAFF	TGTGCCAGCAGTTTAAAGGGAGGTCGAGCTTTCTTT
-	TRBD1	TRBJ2-7	TRBV5-1	12	CASGTGRNEQYF	TGCGCCAGCGGGACAGGGCGGAACGAGCAGTACTTC
-	-	TRBJ1-1	TRBV19	12	CASSIRNTEAFF	TGTGCCAGTAGTATCAGGAACACTGAAGCTTTCTTT
few	-	TRBJ2-2	TRBV19	15	CASSMTVQGGGELFF	TGTGCCAGTAGTATGACGGTACAGGGCGGTGGGGAGCTGTTTTTT
once	-	TRBJ2-1	TRBV4-1	12	CASSRSEDEQFF	TGCGCCAGCAGCCGATCCGAGGATGAGCAGTTCTTC
-	TRBD1	TRBJ2-7	TRBV2	15	CASSEVAGGATEQYF	TGTGCCAGCAGTGAGGTGGCAGGGGGCGCGACCGAGCAGTACTTC
-	-	TRBJ2-5	TRBV25-1	14	CASSEGVGPETQYF	TGTGCCAGCAGTGAAGGAGTGGGGCCGGAGACCCAGTACTTC
-	TRBD1	TRBJ1-5	TRBV4-3	14	CASSEQGRSQPQHF	TGCGCCAGCAGCGAACAGGGGAGGAGTCAGCCCCAGCATTTT
-	TRBD2	TRBJ2-2	TRBV7-3	16	CASSLTGGGRAGELFF	TGTGCCAGCAGCTTAACGGGCGGCGGGAGGGCCGGGGAGCTGTTTTTT
-	-	TRBJ1-5	TRBV19	14	CASTPAQGRQPQHF	TGTGCCAGTACTCCGGCACAGGGAAGGCAGCCCCAGCATTTT
-	TRBD1	TRBJ1-5	TRBV28	15	CASSLPTGLNQPQHF	TGTGCCAGCAGTCTACCGACAGGGCTGAATCAGCCCCAGCATTTT
-	TRBD1	TRBJ1-2	TRBV7-2	14	CASSTGTGARGYTF	TGTGCCAGCAGCACTGGGACAGGGGCACGGGGCTACACCTTC
once	TRBD1	TRBJ1-4	TRBV9	16	CASSNSGQVPYEKLFF	TGTGCCAGCAGTAATTCAGGACAGGTGCCCTATGAAAAACTGTTTTTT
-	-	TRBJ1-1	TRBV7-3	13	CASSFQGSTEAFF	TGTGCCAGCAGCTTTCAGGGGTCCACTGAAGCTTTCTTT
once	TRBD1	TRBJ1-2	TRBV5-6	14	CASSLQGANYGYTF	TGTGCCAGCAGCTTACAGGGGGCCAACTATGGCTACACCTTC
-	TRBD1	TRBJ1-2	TRBV9	15	CASSEVRGRGYGYTF	TGTGCCAGCAGCGAGGTCAGGGGGCGCGGCTATGGCTACACCTTC
-	TRBD1	TRBJ1-5	TRBV6-1	15	CASSLRQGRGQPQHF	TGTGCCAGCAGCCTTAGACAGGGGAGGGGTCAGCCCCAGCATTTT
once	-	TRBJ1-6	TRBV7-2	14	CASSHPVRGSPLHF	TGTGCCAGCAGCCACCCGGTAAGGGGGTCACCCCTCCACTTT
-	-	TRBJ2-7	TRBV27	14	CASSRRDIISEQYF	TGTGCCAGCAGCCGCCGGGACATAATTTCCGAGCAGTACTTC
-	-	TRBJ2-5	TRBV9	18	CASSVDVGPGRFQETQYF	TGTGCCAGCAGCGTAGATGTGGGGCCAGGGAGGTTCCAAGAGACCCAGTACTTC
-	TRBD2	TRBJ2-5	TRBV9	15	CASSAGTSGLETQYF	TGTGCCAGCAGCGCCGGGACTAGCGGATTGGAGACCCAGTACTTC
-	-	TRBJ1-5	TRBV30	14	CAWSVRSGNQPQHF	TGTGCCTGGAGTGTTCGGTCCGGCAATCAGCCCCAGCATTTT
-	-	TRBJ2-5	TRBV14	14	CASSQVRREETQYF	TGTGCCAGCAGCCAAGTCCGTCGGGAAGAGACCCAGTACTTC
once	-	TRBJ1-3	TRBV6-5	16	CASSYSPGLTGNTIYF	TGTGCCAGCAGTTACTCGCCAGGGCTAACTGGAAACACCATATATTTT
-	TRBD1	TRBJ2-7	TRBV2	16	CASSEALHGGQPIKPF	TGTGCCAGCAGTGAAGCGCTTCATGGGGGACAGCCCATCAAACCCTTC
-	TRBD2	TRBJ2-4	TRBV6-1	16	CASSEELAGAKNIQYF	TGTGCCAGCAGTGAAGAACTAGCGGGAGCCAAAAACATTCAGTACTTC
-	-	TRBJ2-5	TRBV19	16	CASSMVVGGPQETQYF	TGTGCCAGTAGTATGGTGGTGGGGGGGCCCCAAGAGACCCAGTACTTC
-	-	TRBJ2-2	TRBV5-1	13	CASMAGTTGELFF	TGCGCCAGCATGGCGGGGACCACCGGGGAGCTGTTTTTT
-	-	TRBJ1-4	TRBV30	16	CAWSIGGAESNEKLFF	TGTGCCTGGAGTATTGGGGGGGCGGAATCTAATGAAAAACTGTTTTTT
-	TRBD2	TRBJ2-1	TRBV11-2	18	CASSSQRGAAWAYNEQFF	TGTGCCAGCAGCTCCCAGCGGGGGGCGGCTTGGGCCTACAATGAGCAGTTCTTC
-	TRBD2	TRBJ2-1	TRBV7-7	16	CASSLGGGASYNEQFF	TGTGCTAGCAGCTTAGGCGGGGGGGCTTCCTACAATGAGCAGTTCTTC
-	-	TRBJ1-1	TRBV7-2	13	CASSSQENTEAFF	TGTGCCAGCAGCTCCCAGGAGAACACTGAAGCTTTCTTT
-	TRBD1	TRBJ2-7	TRBV4-3	15	CASSQGPGQAYEQYF	TGCGCCAGCAGCCAAGGTCCGGGACAGGCCTACGAGCAGTACTTC
-	TRBD2	TRBJ2-3	TRBV5-1	14	CASSVSGGSDTQYF	TGCGCCAGCAGTGTCAGCGGGGGGTCGGATACGCAGTATTTT
-	-	TRBJ1-2	TRBV19	15	CASSPLLRVHGGYTF	TGTGCCAGTAGTCCCCTCCTTCGGGTCCACGGTGGCTACACCTTC
-	-	TRBJ2-2	TRBV4-3	13	CASSQDYTGELFF	TGCGCCAGCAGCCAAGACTACACCGGGGAGCTGTTTTTT
-	TRBD1	TRBJ2-7	TRBV5-4	14	CASSLGTGTYEQYF	TGTGCCAGCAGCTTGGGGACAGGGACCTACGAGCAGTACTTC
-	-	TRBJ2-7	TRBV19	14	CASSIFWRPYEQYF	-
-	-	TRBJ1-2	TRBV11-2	14	CASSLDGGGDGYTF	TGTGCCAGCAGCTTGGACGGCGGCGGGGATGGCTACACCTTC
-	TRBD2	TRBJ2-7	TRBV7-8	15	CASSWSGATTYEQYF	TGTGCCAGCAGCTGGAGCGGGGCGACGACATACGAGCAGTACTTC